A single sample gave rise to the 30 T cell receptor beta chains below, sequenced in a study of identical twins. TCRdb re-called the 5' RACE reads with MiXCR, one entry per CDR3 protein. Of hundreds of thousands of distinct CDR3 sequences detected, 9% to 15% appear once; the ten largest clones hold approximately 7.6%. The data were also submitted as part of a second study, on yellow fever vaccine responses in identical twins.

Material: CD8+ T cells sorted from blood. The source of these receptors is a woman between 18 and 29 years old in good health.

Turning to this clonotype: At one boundary the junction diverges from the germline segment, which might be a read error. The chain is built from TRBV7-9 and TRBJ1-1; perhaps TRBD1 as D (6 bases). Germline V gene data show CDR1 as SEHNR and CDR2 as FQNEAQ (reference sequence). This CDR3 spans 11 amino acids. The CDR3 protein is CSSSPTGEAFF. The CDR3 nucleotides are TGTTCCAGCAGCCCGACAGGAGAAGCTTTCTTT.

This clonotype was detected a few times. The chain couples TRBV7-9 to TRBJ1-1; tentative D call: TRBD1 (6 bases). V was cut by 10 bases and J by 2 bases, with 14 bases left in between. This CDR3 has 13 residues. CDR1 SEHNR and CDR2 FQNEAQ come from the germline V gene (reference sequence). The CDR3 here is CATRAGANTEAFF. The DNA of the CDR3 is TGTGCCACAAGAGCAGGGGCCAACACTGAAGCTTTCTTT.

The chain combines TRBV12-3 or TRBV12-4 with TRBJ2-2, with 12 nucleotides matching TRBD1. V shed 4 bases, J shed 3 bases, and the junction held 9 bases outside the gene matches. This CDR3 has 18 residues. CDR3 coding DNA: TGTGCCAGCAGTTCCGGGACAGGGGGCCGTTCGGACACCGGGGAGCTGTTTTTT. This sequence encodes CASSSGTGGRSDTGELFF.

This chain connects TRBV27 to TRBJ1-2; TRBD1 might be the D (6 bases). The CDR3 length is 14 residues. Germline V lookup: CDR1 MNHEY, CDR2 SMNVEV (reference sequence). Trimming shortened V by 1 base and J by 6 bases, and 12 bases separated the two germline ends. The CDR3 DNA reads TGTGCCAGCAGTTTATGGGCAGGGGCGGATGGCTACACCTTC. This encodes CASSLWAGADGYTF.

This chain links TRBV7-9 with TRBJ2-2, with 8 bases fitting TRBD2. There are 16 residues in the CDR3. In germline, CDR1 is SEHNR, CDR2 FQNEAQ (reference sequence). V was pared by 5 bases and J by 6 bases, with 11 bases of the junction left unmatched. The CDR3 region has the DNA TGTGCCAGCAGCGGGCGAGCGGGAGAGCCCGCCGGGGAGCTGTTTTTT. This codes for CASSGRAGEPAGELFF.

Many counts were recorded for this clonotype. CDR3 coding DNA: TGTGCCAGCAGCCCGCCGGGACAGCGGACTAGCGCGGACCCCCACAATGAGCAGTTCTTC. Translating gives CASSPPGQRTSADPHNEQFF. The chain uses TRBV4-2 and TRBJ2-1; the match to TRBD2 covers 9 bases. Germline CDR1 is LGHNA and CDR2 is YNFKEQ. V lost 4 bases, J lost 5 bases, and 21 bases stayed unmatched. The CDR3 runs to 20 residues.

The chain employs TRBV3-1 and TRBJ2-7; 11 bases are shared with TRBD2. The CDR3 is 15 residues long. CDR1 is LGHDT and CDR2 is YNNKEL in the germline V gene (reference sequence). The V and J ends lost 4 bases and 2 bases, in that order; junction bases with no gene match: 4. The CDR3 protein is CASSPSTSGAYEQYF. The DNA of the CDR3 is TGTGCCAGCAGCCCGTCGACTAGCGGGGCCTACGAGCAGTACTTC.

The chain recombines TRBV9 with TRBJ2-5, with TRBD1 identical over 11 bases. CDR3 length equals 14 residues. The V gene's germline CDR1 is SGDLS and CDR2 YYNGEE. Trimming cost V 3 bases and J 3 bases; bases outside gene matches: 1. CDR3 sequence reads: CASSEGQGEETQYF. The CDR3 DNA reads TGTGCCAGCAGCGAGGGACAGGGGGAAGAGACCCAGTACTTC. Supplemented by reference TRBV9 and TRBJ2-5, the full variable domain reads DSGVTQTPKHLITATGQRVTLRCSPRSGDLSVYWYQQSLDQGLQFLIQYYNGEERAKGNILERFSAQQFPDLHSELNLSSLELGDSALYFCASSEGQGEETQYFGPGTRLLVL.

This clonotype was counted only a few times. V usage is TRBV20-1 and J usage is TRBJ1-2; 8 bases agree with TRBD1. V lost 3 bases to trimming and J lost 4 bases; unmatched junction nucleotides: 16. The CDR3 loop spans 17 amino acids. Germline V gene sequence: CDR1 DFQATT, CDR2 SNEGSKA (reference sequence). The CDR3 region has the DNA TGCAGTGCTAGCAAGGCGGGACAGGCACCTGTTTTCTATGGCTACACCTTC. Protein product: CSASKAGQAPVFYGYTF.

In its sample, this clonotype was seen many times. The rearrangement links TRBV29-1 to TRBJ1-4, with D possibly TRBD1 on 6 matching bases. The length of the CDR3 is 14 residues. The germline gives CDR1 SQVTM, CDR2 ANQGSEA. The V end lost 4 bases, the J end lost 7 bases, and 16 bases lay between the germline ends. In DNA, the CDR3 is TGCAGCGTTGTCCTACAGGGCGACCTTGAAAAACTGTTTTTT. Amino acid sequence: CSVVLQGDLEKLFF.

This rearrangement joins TRBV3-1 to TRBJ2-1, with D possibly called TRBD1 or TRBD2 (5 bases each). CDR3 size: 15 residues. V lost 4 bases and J 0 bases, leaving 10 bases between the germline ends. Germline assignment: CDR1 LGHDT and CDR2 YNNKEL (reference sequence). The CDR3 reads CASSPLRGSYNEQFF. The CDR3 DNA reads TGTGCCAGCAGCCCCTTGAGGGGCTCCTACAATGAGCAGTTCTTC.

This clonotype has a handful of counts. The V gene is TRBV2, the J gene TRBJ2-2, with D possibly being TRBD1 (6 bases). V shed 8 bases and J shed 6 bases, with 13 bases lying between them. The CDR3 has 13 residues. Germline assignment: CDR1 SNHLY and CDR2 FYNNEI. The CDR3 sequence: CASDQGRAGELFF. The CDR3 nucleotides read TGTGCCAGCGACCAGGGGCGGGCCGGGGAGCTGTTTTTT.

This clonotype has a handful of counts. The V and J genes are TRBV14 and TRBJ2-4; a possible D gene is TRBD1 (6 bases). CDR3 length: 14 amino acids. The V gene lost 0 bases and the J gene lost 7 bases, with 10 bases spanning the gap. Germline assignment: CDR1 SGHDN and CDR2 FVKESK. CDR3 in amino acids: CASSQDEQGNIQYF. The CDR3 nucleotides read TGTGCCAGCAGCCAAGATGAACAGGGTAACATTCAGTACTTC.

This clonotype was observed a handful of times. This chain connects TRBV28 to TRBJ2-1; D ambiguous. Per the germline V gene, CDR1 is MDHEN and CDR2 is SYDVKM. V was cut by 7 bases and J by 6 bases, with 10 bases left in between. This CDR3 region has 12 residues. As DNA, the CDR3 is TGTGCCAGCACCCCACCTGGCAATGAGCAGTTCTTC. Amino acid sequence: CASTPPGNEQFF.

The V and J genes are TRBV12-5 and TRBJ2-7; 13 nucleotides agree with TRBD2. CDR1 is LGHNT, CDR2 FRNRAP, per germline. The CDR3 has 16 amino acids. V gave up 0 bases and J gave up 2 bases; unmatched junction bases: 1. The CDR3 nucleotides read TGTGCTAGTGGTTTGGTAGGGACTAGCGGGACCTACGAGCAGTACTTC. Translated, it gives CASGLVGTSGTYEQYF. Filled out from reference TRBV12-5 and TRBJ2-7, the complete variable domain reads DARVTQTPRHKVTEMGQEVTMRCQPILGHNTVFWYRQTMMQGLELLAYFRNRAPLDDSGMPKDRFSAEMPDATLATLKIQPSEPRDSAVYFCASGLVGTSGTYEQYFGPGTRLTVT.

The sample holds many counts of this clonotype. The rearrangement joins TRBV3-1 to TRBJ2-2; 7 bases are a match to TRBD1. Germline CDR1 is LGHDT and CDR2 is YNNKEL (reference sequence). J gave up 3 bases and V 7 bases, and 5 bases lay outside the gene matches. This CDR3 has 14 residues. CDR3 nucleotides: TGTGCCAGCACCCCCACAGGGGACACCGGGGAGCTGTTTTTT. Translation: CASTPTGDTGELFF.

The V call is TRBV7-6, the J call TRBJ2-7; either TRBD1 or TRBD2 may fit D (6 bases each). The CDR3 contains 18 residues. Germline V CDR1 and CDR2: SGHVS, FNYEAQ. Trimming pared 0 bases from V and 2 bases from J, leaving 20 bases between. This CDR3 is CASSLAQEWGAGPYEQYF. CDR3 coding DNA: TGTGCCAGCAGCTTAGCACAGGAATGGGGGGCCGGACCCTACGAGCAGTACTTC. The full variable domain, completed using reference TRBV7-6 and TRBJ2-7, is GAGVSQSPRYKVTKRGQDVALRCDPISGHVSLYWYRQALGQGPEFLTYFNYEAQQDKSGLPNDRFSAERPEGSISTLTIQRTEQRDSAMYRCASSLAQEWGAGPYEQYFGPGTRLTVT.

This clonotype was detected many times. The genes are TRBV20-1 and TRBJ1-2, with 8 bases identical to TRBD1. In germline, CDR1 is DFQATT, CDR2 SNEGSKA (reference sequence). Trimming at V came to 2 bases and at J to 3 bases, leaving 5 bases not matched to a gene. CDR3 size: 14 residues. The CDR3 sequence is CSARIPDRDYGYTF. The CDR3 DNA sequence: TGCAGTGCTAGAATCCCGGACAGGGACTATGGCTACACCTTC.

V usage is TRBV6-4 and J usage is TRBJ2-6; D possibly corresponds to TRBD2 (6 bases). The germline gives CDR1 MRHNA, CDR2 SNTAGT. Between the trimmed V and J ends, which lost 3 bases and 4 bases, there was a span of 13 bases. The CDR3 length is 16 residues. The CDR3 DNA is TGTGCCAGCAGTGAATCGGCGGGAAGCGGGGCCAACGTCCTGACTTTC. Translation: CASSESAGSGANVLTF.

The chain couples TRBV29-1 to TRBJ2-7, with 7 bases fitting TRBD1. The length of the CDR3 is 14 residues. CDR1 and CDR2 from the germline V gene are SQVTM and ANQGSEA. V gave up 1 base and J gave up 0 bases; unmatched junction bases: 3. CDR3 protein: CSVEVRGSSYEQYF. The DNA for the CDR3 is TGCAGCGTTGAAGTCAGGGGGAGCTCCTACGAGCAGTACTTC.

This clonotype has only a few counts. V usage is TRBV20-1 and J usage is TRBJ1-1; the match to TRBD1 covers 7 bases. The CDR3 runs 16 residues. The junction had 15 bases not matched to a gene; V was cut back by 5 bases and J by 3 bases. Per the germline V gene, CDR1 is DFQATT and CDR2 is SNEGSKA (reference sequence). This chain's CDR3 is CSAQNPDRSVYTEAFF. The CDR3 nucleotides are TGCAGTGCTCAGAATCCGGACAGGTCCGTGTACACTGAAGCTTTCTTT.

This clonotype has more than one count but fewer than ten. The chain is built from TRBV14 and TRBJ2-1; no firm D call. CDR3 size: 12 residues. Looked up from germline, CDR1 is SGHDN and CDR2 is FVKESK. The ends were cut back, 4 bases at V and 5 bases at J, with 6 bases in the middle. In DNA, the CDR3 is TGTGCCAGCAGCCCGACACACAATGAGCAGTTCTTC. Protein sequence: CASSPTHNEQFF.

This clonotype was seen repeatedly, ten times or more. This chain links TRBV10-2 with TRBJ2-4; maybe TRBD2 (6 bases). The CDR3 has 16 amino acids. Germline values: CDR1 WSHSY, CDR2 SAAADI. The ends were cut back, 6 bases at V and 0 bases at J, with 15 bases in the middle. The CDR3 here is CASSGPGEIAKNIQYF. The CDR3, as DNA: TGCGCCAGCAGCGGACCGGGAGAAATAGCCAAAAACATTCAGTACTTC.

This chain uses TRBV2 with TRBJ2-7; 9 bases agree with TRBD1. The length of the CDR3 is 19 residues. J lost 2 bases, V lost 4 bases, and 18 bases had no gene match. Germline V lookup: CDR1 SNHLY, CDR2 FYNNEI. The CDR3 nucleotides are TGTGCCAGCAGTGGTTTGGGACAGGGATTTGGCCAATACCCCTACGAGCAGTACTTC. Encoded protein: CASSGLGQGFGQYPYEQYF.

The J gene is TRBJ1-6, the V gene TRBV12-3 or TRBV12-4, with a weak D call TRBD1 (6 bases). Trimming stripped 3 bases from V and 8 bases from J, with 11 bases between. CDR3 size: 14 residues. The CDR3 DNA reads as TGTGCCAGCAGTTTCGAGGGGGTAGATTCACCCCTCCACTTT. This translates into CASSFEGVDSPLHF.

The rearrangement joins TRBV15 to TRBJ2-3; possible D gene TRBD1, 6 bases. CDR3 length equals 14 residues. Per germline, CDR1 LNHNV and CDR2 YYDKDF (reference sequence). Trimming took off 9 bases at V and 3 bases at J, with 16 bases between the two ends. CDR3 amino acids: CATRDAGVTDTQYF. The CDR3 DNA is TGTGCCACGAGGGACGCAGGGGTGACAGATACGCAGTATTTT.

The CDR3 protein is CASSRGSFEYEQYV. The CDR3 DNA is TGTGCCAGCAGCCGGGGCAGCTTCGAGTACGAGCAGTACGTC. The chain combines TRBV7-8 with TRBJ2-7, with D possibly being TRBD1 or TRBD2 (5 bases each). The CDR3 spans 14 residues. Germline V gives CDR1 SGHVS, CDR2 FQNEAQ. V lost 5 bases to trimming and J lost 4 bases, with 15 bases between them.

V and J are TRBV4-1 and TRBJ1-1; D perhaps matches TRBD1 (5 bases). This CDR3 has 16 amino acids. The germline V gene has CDR1 MGHRA and CDR2 YSYEKL. V shed 1 base and J shed 5 bases, with 17 bases lying between them. CDR3 protein: CASSQGPAGTSTEAFF. The CDR3 DNA reads TGCGCCAGCAGCCAAGGACCGGCAGGGACGAGTACTGAAGCTTTCTTT.

This clonotype showed up just a few times. The gene calls are TRBV7-9 and TRBJ1-6; 10 bases map to TRBD1. The V gene end was trimmed by 0 bases and the J gene end by 7 bases; junction bases not matched to a gene: 3. Germline V CDR1 and CDR2: SEHNR, FQNEAQ (reference sequence). The CDR3 extends over 16 amino acids. CDR3 nucleotides: TGTGCCAGCAGCTTAGCGACGACAGGGGGCAATTCACCCCTCCACTTT. It translates to CASSLATTGGNSPLHF.

This clonotype was picked up a small number of times. The chain combines TRBV28 with TRBJ2-2, with a possible D match to TRBD2 (5 bases). The CDR3 runs 14 residues. V dropped 3 bases and J dropped 4 bases, with 9 bases sitting between them. The germline CDR1 and CDR2 sequences are MDHEN and SYDVKM. CDR3 DNA sequence: TGTGCCAGCAGTTTTCGGGGTCTCACCGGGGAGCTGTTTTTT. It encodes CASSFRGLTGELFF. The full variable domain, with the rest looked up from reference TRBV28 and TRBJ2-2, is DVKVTQSSRYLVKRTGEKVFLECVQDMDHENMFWYRQDPGLGLRLIYFSYDVKMKEKGDIPEGYSVSREKKERFSLILESASTNQTSMYLCASSFRGLTGELFFGEGSRLTVL.